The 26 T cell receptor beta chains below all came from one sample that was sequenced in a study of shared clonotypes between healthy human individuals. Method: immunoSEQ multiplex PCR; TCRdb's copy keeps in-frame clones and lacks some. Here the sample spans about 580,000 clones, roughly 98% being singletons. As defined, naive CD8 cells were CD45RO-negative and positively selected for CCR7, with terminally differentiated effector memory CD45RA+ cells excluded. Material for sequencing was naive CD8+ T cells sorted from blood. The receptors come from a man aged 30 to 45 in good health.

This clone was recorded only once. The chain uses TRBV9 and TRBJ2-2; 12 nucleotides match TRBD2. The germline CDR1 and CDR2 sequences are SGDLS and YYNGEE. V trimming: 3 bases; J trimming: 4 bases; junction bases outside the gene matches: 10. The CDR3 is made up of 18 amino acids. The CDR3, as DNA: TGTGCCAGCAGCGATGGACTAGCGGGGTTTCACACCACCGGGGAGCTGTTTTTT. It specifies CASSDGLAGFHTTGELFF.

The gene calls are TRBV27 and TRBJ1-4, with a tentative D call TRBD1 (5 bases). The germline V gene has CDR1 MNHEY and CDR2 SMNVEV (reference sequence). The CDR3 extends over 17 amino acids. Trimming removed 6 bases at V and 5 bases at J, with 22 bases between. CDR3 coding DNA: TGTGCCAGCAGCCGCACAAACCCGGGACGGAGAAATGAAAAACTGTTTTTT. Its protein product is CASSRTNPGRRNEKLFF.

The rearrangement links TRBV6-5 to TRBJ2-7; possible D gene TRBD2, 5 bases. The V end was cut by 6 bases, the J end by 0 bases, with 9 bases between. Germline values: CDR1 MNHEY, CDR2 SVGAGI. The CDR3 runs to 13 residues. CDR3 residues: CASRPGSSYEQYF. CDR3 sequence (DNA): TGTGCCAGCAGACCGGGAAGCTCCTACGAGCAGTACTTC.

CDR3 region: CASSPLGELDEQYF. The DNA for the CDR3 is TGTGCCAGCAGCCCTCTGGGGGAATTGGACGAGCAGTACTTC. J is TRBJ2-7 and V is TRBV28; D could derive from TRBD1 or TRBD2 (5 bases each). V lost 6 bases to trimming and J lost 5 bases, with 17 bases between them. Germline V gene data show CDR1 as MDHEN and CDR2 as SYDVKM. The CDR3 totals 14 residues.

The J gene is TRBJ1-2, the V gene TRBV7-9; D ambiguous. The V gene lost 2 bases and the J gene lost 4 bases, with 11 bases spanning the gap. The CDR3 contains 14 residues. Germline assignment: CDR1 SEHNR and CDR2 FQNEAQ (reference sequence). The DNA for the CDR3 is TGTGCCAGCAGCTTATTGGGCCTTACCTATGGCTACACCTTC. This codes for CASSLLGLTYGYTF.

The DNA of the CDR3 is TGTGCCAGCAGCTTAGATGGACAGGACACATCAGGCTACACCTTC. This encodes CASSLDGQDTSGYTF. The chain carries TRBV7-9 and TRBJ1-2, with 7 bases identical to TRBD1. The CDR3 consists of 15 residues. The J segment lost 8 bases and the V segment lost 1 base, leaving 10 bases of the junction unmatched. CDR1 is SEHNR, CDR2 FQNEAQ, per germline (reference sequence).

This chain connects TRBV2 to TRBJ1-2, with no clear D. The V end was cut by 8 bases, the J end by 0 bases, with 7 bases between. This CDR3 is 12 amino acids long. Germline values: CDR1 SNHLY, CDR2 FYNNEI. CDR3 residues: CASGRANYGYTF. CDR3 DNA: TGTGCCAGCGGTCGAGCTAACTATGGCTACACCTTC.

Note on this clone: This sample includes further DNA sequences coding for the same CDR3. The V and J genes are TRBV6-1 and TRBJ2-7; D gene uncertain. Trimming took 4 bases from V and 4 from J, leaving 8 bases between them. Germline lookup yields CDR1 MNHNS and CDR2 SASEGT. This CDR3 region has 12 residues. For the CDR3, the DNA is TGTGCCAGCAGTGGTCCCGGTTACGAGCAGTACTTC. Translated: CASSGPGYEQYF.

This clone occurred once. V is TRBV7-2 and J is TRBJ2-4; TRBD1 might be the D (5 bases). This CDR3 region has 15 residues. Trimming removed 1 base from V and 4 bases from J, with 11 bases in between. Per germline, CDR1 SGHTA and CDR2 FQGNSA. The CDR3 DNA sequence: TGTGCCAGCAGCTTAGGGGGCAGGCCGAAAAACATTCAGTACTTC. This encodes CASSLGGRPKNIQYF.

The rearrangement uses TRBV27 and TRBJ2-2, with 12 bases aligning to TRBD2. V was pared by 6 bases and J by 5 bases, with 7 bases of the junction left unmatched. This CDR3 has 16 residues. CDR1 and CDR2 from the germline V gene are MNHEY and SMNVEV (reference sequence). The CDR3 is CASSPRTSGKTGELFF. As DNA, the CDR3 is TGTGCCAGCAGCCCCCGGACTAGCGGGAAAACCGGGGAGCTGTTTTTT.

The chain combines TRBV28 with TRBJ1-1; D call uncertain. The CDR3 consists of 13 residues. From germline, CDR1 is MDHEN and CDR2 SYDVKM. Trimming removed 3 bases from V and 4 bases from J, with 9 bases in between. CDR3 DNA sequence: TGTGCCAGCAGTTTTGAGGATCTCACTGAAGCTTTCTTT. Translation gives CASSFEDLTEAFF. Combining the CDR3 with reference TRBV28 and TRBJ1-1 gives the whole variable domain DVKVTQSSRYLVKRTGEKVFLECVQDMDHENMFWYRQDPGLGLRLIYFSYDVKMKEKGDIPEGYSVSREKKERFSLILESASTNQTSMYLCASSFEDLTEAFFGQGTRLTVV.

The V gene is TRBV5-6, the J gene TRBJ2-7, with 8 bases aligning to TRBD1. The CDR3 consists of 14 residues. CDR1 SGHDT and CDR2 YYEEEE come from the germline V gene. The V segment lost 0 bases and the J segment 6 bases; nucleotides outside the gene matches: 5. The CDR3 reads CASSLVQGAFEQYF. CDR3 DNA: TGTGCCAGCAGCTTGGTTCAGGGGGCATTCGAGCAGTACTTC. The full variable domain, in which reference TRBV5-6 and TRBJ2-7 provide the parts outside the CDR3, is DAGVTQSPTHLIKTRGQQVTLRCSPKSGHDTVSWYQQALGQGPQFIFQYYEEEERQRGNFPDRFSGHQFPNYSSELNVNALLLGDSALYLCASSLVQGAFEQYFGPGTRLTVT.

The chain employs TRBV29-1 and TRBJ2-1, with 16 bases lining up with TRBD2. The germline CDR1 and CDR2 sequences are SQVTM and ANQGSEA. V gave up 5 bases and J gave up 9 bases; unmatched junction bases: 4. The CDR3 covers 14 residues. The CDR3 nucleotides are TGCAGCGTTTCCGGGACTAGCGGGAGGGCTGAGCAGTTCTTC. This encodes CSVSGTSGRAEQFF.

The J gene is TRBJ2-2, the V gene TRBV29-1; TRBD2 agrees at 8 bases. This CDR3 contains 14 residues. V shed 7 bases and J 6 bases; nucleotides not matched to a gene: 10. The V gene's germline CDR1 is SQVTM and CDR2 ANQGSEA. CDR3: CSAMGLVRAGELFF. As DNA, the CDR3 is TGCAGCGCTATGGGACTAGTTCGCGCCGGGGAGCTGTTTTTT.

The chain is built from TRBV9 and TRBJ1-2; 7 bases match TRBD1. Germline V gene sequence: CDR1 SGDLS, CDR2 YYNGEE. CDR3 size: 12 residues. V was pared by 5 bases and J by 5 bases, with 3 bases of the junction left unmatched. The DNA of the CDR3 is TGTGCCAGCAGGACAGGGCAATATGGCTACACCTTC. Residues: CASRTGQYGYTF.

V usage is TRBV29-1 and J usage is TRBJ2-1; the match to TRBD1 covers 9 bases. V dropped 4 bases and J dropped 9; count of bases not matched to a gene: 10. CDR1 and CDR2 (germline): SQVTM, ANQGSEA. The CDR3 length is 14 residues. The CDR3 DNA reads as TGCAGCGTTGTAGAACAGGGGGCGCGGGGTGAGCAGTTCTTC. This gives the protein CSVVEQGARGEQFF.

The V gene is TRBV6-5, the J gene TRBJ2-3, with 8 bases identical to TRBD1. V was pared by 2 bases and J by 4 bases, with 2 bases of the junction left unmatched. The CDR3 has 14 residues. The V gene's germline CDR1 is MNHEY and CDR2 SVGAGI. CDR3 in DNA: TGTGCCAGCAGTTACGAGACAGGGGCAGATACGCAGTATTTT. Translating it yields CASSYETGADTQYF.

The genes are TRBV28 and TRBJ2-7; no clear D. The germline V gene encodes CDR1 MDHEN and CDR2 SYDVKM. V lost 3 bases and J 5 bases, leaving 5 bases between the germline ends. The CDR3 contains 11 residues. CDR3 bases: TGTGCCAGCAGTTTCGCAAACGAGCAGTACTTC. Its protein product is CASSFANEQYF.

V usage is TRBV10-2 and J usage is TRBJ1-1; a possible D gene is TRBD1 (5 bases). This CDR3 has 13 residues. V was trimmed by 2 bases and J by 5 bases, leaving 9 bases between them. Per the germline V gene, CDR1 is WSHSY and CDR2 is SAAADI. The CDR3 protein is CASSEGARTEAFF. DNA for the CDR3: TGCGCCAGCAGTGAGGGGGCGCGGACTGAAGCTTTCTTT.

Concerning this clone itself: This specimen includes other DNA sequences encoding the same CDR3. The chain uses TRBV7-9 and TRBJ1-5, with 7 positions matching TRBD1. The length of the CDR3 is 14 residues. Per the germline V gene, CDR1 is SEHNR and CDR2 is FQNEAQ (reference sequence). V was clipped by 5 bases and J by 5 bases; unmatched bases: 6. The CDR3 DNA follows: TGTGCCAGCAGCCAGTCCACAGGGGATCAGCCCCAGCATTTT. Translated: CASSQSTGDQPQHF.

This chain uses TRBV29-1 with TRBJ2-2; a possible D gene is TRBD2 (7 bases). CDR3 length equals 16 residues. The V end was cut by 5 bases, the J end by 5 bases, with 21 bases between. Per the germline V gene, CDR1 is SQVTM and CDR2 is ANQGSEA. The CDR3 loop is CSVHSVYREGTGELFF. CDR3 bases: TGCAGCGTTCACTCCGTTTACAGGGAGGGGACCGGGGAGCTGTTTTTT.

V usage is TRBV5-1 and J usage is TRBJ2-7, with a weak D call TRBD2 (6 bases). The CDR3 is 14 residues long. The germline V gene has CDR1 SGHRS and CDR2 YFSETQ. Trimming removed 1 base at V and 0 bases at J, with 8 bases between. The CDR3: CASSLYGSSYEQYF. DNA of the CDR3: TGCGCCAGCAGCTTGTACGGGAGCTCCTACGAGCAGTACTTC.

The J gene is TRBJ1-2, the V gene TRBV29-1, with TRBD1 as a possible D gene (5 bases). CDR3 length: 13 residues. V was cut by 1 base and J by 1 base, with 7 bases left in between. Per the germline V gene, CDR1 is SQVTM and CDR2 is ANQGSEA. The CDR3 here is CSVEADSNYGYTF. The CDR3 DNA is TGCAGCGTTGAAGCCGACAGTAACTATGGCTACACCTTC.

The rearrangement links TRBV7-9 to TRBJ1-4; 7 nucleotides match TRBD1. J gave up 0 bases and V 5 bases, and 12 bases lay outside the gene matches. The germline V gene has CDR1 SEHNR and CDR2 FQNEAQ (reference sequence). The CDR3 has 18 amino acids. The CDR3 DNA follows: TGTGCCAGCAGCCCAGCAGGGGGAAACCCTGCAACTAATGAAAAACTGTTTTTT. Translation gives CASSPAGGNPATNEKLFF.

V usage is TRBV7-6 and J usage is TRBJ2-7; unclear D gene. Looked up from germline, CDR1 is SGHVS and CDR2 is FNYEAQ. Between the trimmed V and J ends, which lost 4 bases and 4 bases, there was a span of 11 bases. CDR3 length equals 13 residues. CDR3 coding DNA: TGTGCCAGCAGCTCCCACGACGGGTACGAGCAGTACTTC. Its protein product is CASSSHDGYEQYF.

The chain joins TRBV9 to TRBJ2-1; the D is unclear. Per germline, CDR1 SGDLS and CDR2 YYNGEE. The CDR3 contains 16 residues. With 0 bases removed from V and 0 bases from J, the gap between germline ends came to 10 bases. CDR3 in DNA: TGTGCCAGCAGCGTAGATTTTTCGAGCTCCTACAATGAGCAGTTCTTC. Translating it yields CASSVDFSSSYNEQFF.